This T cell receptor (beta chain) stems from a study of blood T cell repertoires in COVID-19. Study summary: Acute and convalescent COVID-19 specimens originated in the United States, Italy and Spain. Sources were T cells, B-cell-depleted T cells, or PBMCs; the material itself was cDNA or gDNA.

This clone was seen a single time. Germline loops: CDR1 GTSNPN, CDR2 SVGIG (reference sequence). The V segment lost 5 bases and the J segment 3 bases; nucleotides outside the gene matches: 5. CDR3 size: 14 residues. Original handling: By means of reference gene primer amplification, nucleated cell counts were estimated. Here immunoSEQ multiplex PCR was the method, and the copy in TCRdb shows in-frame clones only, minus some. That table is the source of V, J and clone size, and D and trimming were worked out from the DNA. This sample yields fewer than 65,000 clones, of which around four fifths are seen a single time; roughly 5% belongs to the top ten.

Sequences were obtained from peripheral blood. The receptor comes from a human donor in a cohort sampled during active COVID-19. The chain combines TRBV30 with TRBJ2-5; the match to TRBD1 covers 11 bases. CDR3 nucleotides: TGTGCCTGGGACGGGGGACAGGGGGAAGAGACCCAGTACTTC. Protein: CAWDGGQGEETQYF.